Detailed here is one T cell receptor (beta chain). These data come from a study of radiotherapy plus CTLA-4 blockade in lung cancer. Sequenced by immunoSEQ multiplex PCR; TCRdb stores in-frame clones only, minus some. The sample records around 80,000 clones, roughly four fifths being singletons. V gave up 3 bases and J gave up 6 bases; unmatched junction bases: 15. CDR1 MDHEN and CDR2 SYDVKM come from the germline V gene. The CDR3 is made up of 17 amino acids. This TCR derives from a human donor with non-small cell lung cancer whose response to radiotherapy plus ipilimumab could not be evaluated. This material consisted of peripheral blood, taken from a patient treated with radiotherapy plus ipilimumab. The chain couples TRBV28 to TRBJ2-7, with 9 bases aligning to TRBD1. The CDR3 DNA reads TGTGCCAGCAGTTTCTCGACCGGGACAGGGAGCCTCTTCGAGCAGTACTTC. Its translation: CASSFSTGTGSLFEQYF. The full variable domain, completed using reference TRBV28 and TRBJ2-7, is DVKVTQSSRYLVKRTGEKVFLECVQDMDHENMFWYRQDPGLGLRLIYFSYDVKMKEKGDIPEGYSVSREKKERFSLILESASTNQTSMYLCASSFSTGTGSLFEQYFGPGTRLTVT.